The 31 T cell receptor beta chains given below trace back to one sample, sequenced in a study of blood T cell repertoires in COVID-19. Generated by immunoSEQ multiplex PCR, the TCRdb table keeps only in-frame clones and is missing some. The sample has a few hundred thousand clones, around 90% seen once. The sample comprised PBMCs or T cells enriched from blood (not recorded which). The origin of the receptors is a young woman with acute COVID-19.

V gene TRBV4-3 combines with J gene TRBJ2-6; D ambiguous. Germline-derived CDR1 and CDR2 are LGHNA and YSLEER. The germline V and J ends were trimmed by 3 bases and 0 bases, with 12 bases remaining between them. CDR3 length: 17 residues. DNA for the CDR3: TGCGCCAGCAGCCAGCTCGTCCAGTACTCTGGGGCCAACGTCCTGACTTTC. It translates to CASSQLVQYSGANVLTF.

This sequence joins TRBV28 and TRBJ1-2; D gene uncertain. This CDR3 contains 14 residues. With 8 bases removed from V and 6 bases from J, the gap between germline ends came to 19 bases. CDR1 is MDHEN and CDR2 is SYDVKM in the germline V gene. The CDR3 protein is CASSILKEEDGYTF. In nucleotides, the CDR3 is TGTGCCAGCTCAATTTTGAAGGAGGAGGATGGCTACACCTTC.

This chain connects TRBV6-4 to TRBJ1-2; TRBD1 matches at 11 bases. CDR1 and CDR2 (germline): MRHNA, SNTAGT. This CDR3 region has 17 residues. V shed 6 bases and J 4 bases; nucleotides not matched to a gene: 13. The CDR3 DNA follows: TGTGCCAGCAGGGCGGGGGTCGGGACAGGGGGTTGCTATGGCTACACCTTC. Its translation: CASRAGVGTGGCYGYTF.

The chain has TRBV5-1 and TRBJ1-1, with D hard to call. Trimming pared 3 bases from V and 4 bases from J, leaving 16 bases between. Germline V lookup: CDR1 SGHRS, CDR2 YFSETQ. There are 15 residues in the CDR3. Here the CDR3 reads CASSSNAGLSTEAFF. The CDR3 DNA follows: TGCGCCAGCAGCTCAAACGCTGGACTAAGCACTGAAGCTTTCTTT.

The DNA for the CDR3 is TGCGCCAGCAGTGAGTCGTTACTTATGAACACTGAAGCTTTCTTT. This sequence encodes CASSESLLMNTEAFF. This sequence joins TRBV10-2 and TRBJ1-1, with D uncertain. Trimming took off 0 bases at V and 0 bases at J, with 8 bases between the two ends. Per germline, CDR1 WSHSY and CDR2 SAAADI. The CDR3 extends over 15 amino acids.

This clone showed up just once. The chain carries TRBV29-1 and TRBJ2-3, with D possibly being TRBD2 (6 bases). CDR1 is SQVTM and CDR2 is ANQGSEA in the germline V gene. With 4 bases removed from V and 4 bases from J, the gap between germline ends came to 15 bases. The CDR3 is 14 residues long. The CDR3 here is CSVAPGARPDTQYF. CDR3 in DNA: TGCAGCGTTGCCCCGGGAGCCCGCCCAGATACGCAGTATTTT.

This clone came up once. The chain is built from TRBV19 and TRBJ2-1, with a tentative D call TRBD2 (6 bases). Germline CDR1 reads LNHDA; CDR2 reads SQIVND (reference sequence). The CDR3 contains 14 residues. V lost 7 bases, J lost 5 bases, and 15 bases lay in between. The CDR3 nucleotides are TGTGCCAGTACGTTAAGCGGGCCCAACAATGAGCAGTTCTTC. Translating it yields CASTLSGPNNEQFF.

This chain uses TRBV7-6 with TRBJ2-1; D gene ambiguous. The CDR3 length is 11 residues. The V end was cut by 5 bases, the J end by 8 bases, with 7 bases between. Per germline, CDR1 SGHVS and CDR2 FNYEAQ. The CDR3 region is CASSPGYEQFF. As DNA, the CDR3 is TGTGCCAGCAGCCCCGGGTATGAGCAGTTCTTC.

V is TRBV30 and J is TRBJ1-5; 7 bases are a match to TRBD1. The junction had 3 bases not matched to a gene; V was cut back by 0 bases and J by 4 bases. CDR1 is GTSNPN and CDR2 is SVGIG in the germline V gene (reference sequence). The CDR3 loop spans 14 amino acids. The CDR3: CAWSVGTDNQPQHF. CDR3 nucleotides: TGTGCCTGGAGTGTCGGGACAGATAATCAGCCCCAGCATTTT.

V usage is TRBV18 and J usage is TRBJ1-6, with D unclear. CDR1 and CDR2 (germline): KGHSH, LQKENI. Trimming pared 3 bases from V and 11 bases from J, leaving 14 bases between. This CDR3 has 14 residues. As DNA, the CDR3 is TGTGCCAGCTCACCCGGACCACCCGGGGCACCCCTCCACTTT. Its translation is CASSPGPPGAPLHF.

The chain combines TRBV2 with TRBJ1-1; the D is unclear. The CDR3 runs 14 residues. Germline CDR1 is SNHLY and CDR2 is FYNNEI. Trimming left V 4 bases short and J 2 bases short, with 11 bases between. The CDR3 reads CASSVAGANTEAFF. CDR3 sequence (DNA): TGTGCCAGCAGTGTGGCGGGAGCCAACACTGAAGCTTTCTTT.

The V call is TRBV5-1, the J call TRBJ2-2, with D unresolved. V was trimmed by 0 bases and J by 9 bases, leaving 15 bases between them. This CDR3 contains 15 residues. Germline CDR1 SGHRS, CDR2 YFSETQ. The CDR3 here is CASSLALPIGRELFF. The CDR3 DNA sequence: TGCGCCAGCAGCTTGGCCCTGCCCATCGGTCGGGAGCTGTTTTTT.

The chain couples TRBV27 to TRBJ1-2, with 7 bases matching TRBD1. The CDR3 runs 14 residues. Germline CDR1 reads MNHEY; CDR2 reads SMNVEV (reference sequence). V shed 2 bases and J 5 bases; nucleotides not matched to a gene: 5. CDR3 loop: CASSLSRGEYGYTF. In DNA form, the CDR3 reads TGTGCCAGCAGTTTAAGCAGGGGGGAGTATGGCTACACCTTC.

V gene TRBV7-9 combines with J gene TRBJ2-7, with 11 bases aligning to TRBD2. The germline CDR1 and CDR2 sequences are SEHNR and FQNEAQ (reference sequence). The CDR3 contains 15 residues. V lost 5 bases and J lost 3; bases outside the gene matches: 6. CDR3 sequence reads: CASSTTSGTRYEQYF. The DNA of the CDR3 is TGTGCCAGCAGCACGACTAGCGGGACTCGCTACGAGCAGTACTTC.

The chain is built from TRBV27 and TRBJ2-1, with D uncertain. The CDR3 contains 14 residues. V was shortened by 6 bases and J by 4 bases, with 13 bases between the two germline ends. Germline CDR1 and CDR2: MNHEY and SMNVEV (reference sequence). The CDR3 loop is CASSLGQTYNEQFF. The CDR3 DNA sequence: TGTGCCAGCAGCTTGGGCCAGACGTACAATGAGCAGTTCTTC.

The rearrangement joins TRBV7-8 to TRBJ2-2, with D maybe TRBD1 (6 bases). The CDR3 is 15 residues long. V was clipped by 3 bases and J by 7 bases, with 15 bases between them. Looked up from germline, CDR1 is SGHVS and CDR2 is FQNEAQ. The DNA for the CDR3 is TGTGCCAGCAGCTTGCTACAGGGTTTCGGCGGGGAGCTGTTTTTT. Its translation is CASSLLQGFGGELFF. Drawing the rest from reference TRBV7-8 and TRBJ2-2, the complete variable domain is GAGVSQSPRYKVAKRGQDVALRCDPISGHVSLFWYQQALGQGPEFLTYFQNEAQLDKSGLPSDRFFAERPEGSVSTLKIQRTQQEDSAVYLCASSLLQGFGGELFFGEGSRLTVL.

The chain joins TRBV7-9 to TRBJ2-1, with 15 positions matching TRBD2. The germline CDR1 and CDR2 sequences are SEHNR and FQNEAQ (reference sequence). J was trimmed by 7 bases and V by 3 bases; bases with no gene match: 4. The CDR3 extends over 16 amino acids. CDR3 coding DNA: TGTGCCAGCAGCTTTGGGACTAGCGGGAGGAGGAATGAGCAGTTCTTC. Its protein product is CASSFGTSGRRNEQFF.

The chain has TRBV11-1 and TRBJ2-4, with 11 bases matching TRBD2. Per the germline V gene, CDR1 is SGHAT and CDR2 is FQDESV (reference sequence). CDR3 length: 16 amino acids. The junction had 9 bases not matched to a gene; V was cut back by 4 bases and J by 7 bases. The CDR3 is CASSSRTSGFGNIQYF. The CDR3 bases are TGTGCCAGCAGCTCCCGGACTAGCGGGTTTGGGAACATTCAGTACTTC.

This clone was seen a few times. J is TRBJ2-2 and V is TRBV7-2; no firm D call. Per germline, CDR1 SGHTA and CDR2 FQGNSA. CDR3 length equals 13 residues. V lost 5 bases and J 3 bases, leaving 7 bases between the germline ends. The DNA for the CDR3 is TGTGCCAGCAGCGCACAATACACCGGGGAGCTGTTTTTT. Encoded protein: CASSAQYTGELFF.

This clone was found once. V gene TRBV2 combines with J gene TRBJ1-1; no reliable D call. The ends were cut back, 6 bases at V and 0 bases at J, with 8 bases in the middle. The CDR3 runs to 13 residues. Per germline, CDR1 SNHLY and CDR2 FYNNEI. The CDR3 spells CASRGSLNTEAFF. CDR3 DNA: TGTGCCAGCAGGGGGAGCTTGAACACTGAAGCTTTCTTT.

The rearrangement links TRBV28 to TRBJ2-3, with 10 bases identical to TRBD2. CDR1 and CDR2 (germline): MDHEN, SYDVKM. V shed 5 bases and J 3 bases; nucleotides not matched to a gene: 8. CDR3 length equals 16 residues. The DNA for the CDR3 is TGTGCCAGCAGTCACCGAAGCGGGAGGGGGACAGATACGCAGTATTTT. It specifies CASSHRSGRGTDTQYF.

The V call is TRBV7-8, the J call TRBJ2-5; 7 bases align to TRBD1. V lost 1 base and J lost 7; bases outside the gene matches: 9. CDR3 length: 15 amino acids. Germline V gene sequence: CDR1 SGHVS, CDR2 FQNEAQ. CDR3 residues: CASSLEYRGEGTQYF. The CDR3 DNA follows: TGTGCCAGCAGCTTAGAGTACAGGGGAGAGGGGACCCAGTACTTC.

The count of this clone is one. The chain combines TRBV6-5 with TRBJ2-3; D gene ambiguous. The CDR3 totals 13 residues. The V gene's germline CDR1 is MNHEY and CDR2 SVGAGI. Between the trimmed V and J ends, which lost 2 bases and 6 bases, there was a span of 9 bases. This CDR3 is CASSYDPRDTQYF. The CDR3 coding sequence is TGTGCCAGCAGTTACGACCCCAGGGATACGCAGTATTTT.

The rearrangement links TRBV19 to TRBJ1-3, with 8 bases identical to TRBD1. The CDR3 extends over 16 amino acids. Trimming cost V 5 bases and J 2 bases; bases outside gene matches: 8. Per germline, CDR1 LNHDA and CDR2 SQIVND (reference sequence). This chain's CDR3 is CASSLYRGSPGNTIYF. The CDR3 region has the DNA TGTGCCAGTAGTCTTTACAGGGGGTCTCCTGGAAACACCATATATTTT.

The rearrangement links TRBV2 to TRBJ2-2; 8 bases line up with TRBD2. The CDR3 length is 16 residues. Unmatched junction bases numbered 6, after V lost 2 bases and J lost 4 bases. CDR1 and CDR2 from the germline V gene are SNHLY and FYNNEI. The chain's CDR3 is CASSERGLDFTGELFF. CDR3 bases: TGTGCCAGCAGTGAACGGGGACTAGACTTCACCGGGGAGCTGTTTTTT.

J is TRBJ2-7 and V is TRBV6-5, with TRBD1 identical over 11 bases. Germline loops: CDR1 MNHEY, CDR2 SVGAGI. The CDR3 is 13 residues long. After removal of 8 bases from V and 2 bases from J, the junction contained 2 bases not matched to a gene. The CDR3 bases are TGTGCCAGCGGACAGGGGGCCCCCTACGAGCAGTACTTC. It encodes CASGQGAPYEQYF.

The rearrangement joins TRBV28 to TRBJ2-3, with D perhaps matching TRBD2 (6 bases). Germline V gene sequence: CDR1 MDHEN, CDR2 SYDVKM. This CDR3 spans 12 amino acids. V lost 9 bases, J lost 3 bases, and 10 bases lay in between. The CDR3 region is CASSGGTDTQYF. The CDR3 bases are TGTGCCAGTAGCGGCGGGACAGATACGCAGTATTTT.

This rearrangement joins TRBV7-8 to TRBJ1-5; unclear D gene. V lost 1 base and J lost 2, with 9 bases in between. CDR3 size: 15 residues. CDR1 and CDR2 (germline): SGHVS, FQNEAQ. This CDR3 reads CASSLDLSGNQPQHF. The DNA for the CDR3 is TGTGCCAGCAGCTTAGATCTATCGGGCAATCAGCCCCAGCATTTT.

This clone has more than one count but fewer than ten. The chain recombines TRBV29-1 with TRBJ2-5; TRBD2 is a possible D gene (5 bases). The ends were cut back, 5 bases at V and 5 bases at J, with 18 bases in the middle. The CDR3 spans 14 residues. The germline CDR1 and CDR2 sequences are SQVTM and ANQGSEA. CDR3 residues: CSVRGGSGVETQYF. The CDR3 DNA follows: TGCAGCGTTCGGGGTGGGAGTGGAGTTGAGACCCAGTACTTC.

The V and J genes are TRBV9 and TRBJ2-2, with 8 bases matching TRBD2. The CDR3 length is 15 residues. Germline V CDR1 and CDR2: SGDLS, YYNGEE. V lost 3 bases, J lost 0 bases, and 1 base stayed unmatched. CDR3 protein: CASSGSGTNTGELFF. CDR3 bases: TGTGCCAGCAGCGGTAGCGGGACGAACACCGGGGAGCTGTTTTTT.

The J gene is TRBJ2-2, the V gene TRBV11-3, with D maybe TRBD1 (6 bases). V lost 6 bases to trimming and J lost 6 bases, with 23 bases between them. The CDR3 has 17 amino acids. The germline CDR1 and CDR2 sequences are SGHNT and YENEEA. CDR3 DNA sequence: TGTGCCAGCAGTTTTAGCTTGATGGGGGCGCAGGCCGGGGAGCTGTTTTTT. This gives the protein CASSFSLMGAQAGELFF.